This TCR beta chain was sequenced for a study of breast tumors, draining lymph nodes, adjacent tissues. Concerning this clonotype itself: Its cognate antigen is unknown. One end of the junction is discordant with germline, which a read error may explain.

Findings and limits, study-wide: That most tumor T cells come from lymph nodes remained unproven. The data were judged consistent with most tumor T cells coming from lymph node and expanding in tumor.

The lymph nodes were axillary draining lymph nodes from breast cancer patients. A single record per CDR3 protein comes from TCRdb applying MiXCR to the multiplex PCR reads. The sample contains about 230,000 distinct CDR3 sequences, around 32% of which appear only once. The germline V gene has CDR1 SNHLY and CDR2 FYNNEI. This CDR3 is built from 15 residues. This TCR was sampled from a female donor with breast cancer. Some clones in this sample may be carry-over from other donors' samples. Specimen: axillary lymph node tissue. The V call is TRBV2, the J call TRBJ1-2; no clear D. This CDR3 reads CASSGLPGGSYGYTF. In DNA form, the CDR3 reads TGTGCCAGCAGCGGACTACCAGGAGGTTCCTATGGCTACACTTTC.